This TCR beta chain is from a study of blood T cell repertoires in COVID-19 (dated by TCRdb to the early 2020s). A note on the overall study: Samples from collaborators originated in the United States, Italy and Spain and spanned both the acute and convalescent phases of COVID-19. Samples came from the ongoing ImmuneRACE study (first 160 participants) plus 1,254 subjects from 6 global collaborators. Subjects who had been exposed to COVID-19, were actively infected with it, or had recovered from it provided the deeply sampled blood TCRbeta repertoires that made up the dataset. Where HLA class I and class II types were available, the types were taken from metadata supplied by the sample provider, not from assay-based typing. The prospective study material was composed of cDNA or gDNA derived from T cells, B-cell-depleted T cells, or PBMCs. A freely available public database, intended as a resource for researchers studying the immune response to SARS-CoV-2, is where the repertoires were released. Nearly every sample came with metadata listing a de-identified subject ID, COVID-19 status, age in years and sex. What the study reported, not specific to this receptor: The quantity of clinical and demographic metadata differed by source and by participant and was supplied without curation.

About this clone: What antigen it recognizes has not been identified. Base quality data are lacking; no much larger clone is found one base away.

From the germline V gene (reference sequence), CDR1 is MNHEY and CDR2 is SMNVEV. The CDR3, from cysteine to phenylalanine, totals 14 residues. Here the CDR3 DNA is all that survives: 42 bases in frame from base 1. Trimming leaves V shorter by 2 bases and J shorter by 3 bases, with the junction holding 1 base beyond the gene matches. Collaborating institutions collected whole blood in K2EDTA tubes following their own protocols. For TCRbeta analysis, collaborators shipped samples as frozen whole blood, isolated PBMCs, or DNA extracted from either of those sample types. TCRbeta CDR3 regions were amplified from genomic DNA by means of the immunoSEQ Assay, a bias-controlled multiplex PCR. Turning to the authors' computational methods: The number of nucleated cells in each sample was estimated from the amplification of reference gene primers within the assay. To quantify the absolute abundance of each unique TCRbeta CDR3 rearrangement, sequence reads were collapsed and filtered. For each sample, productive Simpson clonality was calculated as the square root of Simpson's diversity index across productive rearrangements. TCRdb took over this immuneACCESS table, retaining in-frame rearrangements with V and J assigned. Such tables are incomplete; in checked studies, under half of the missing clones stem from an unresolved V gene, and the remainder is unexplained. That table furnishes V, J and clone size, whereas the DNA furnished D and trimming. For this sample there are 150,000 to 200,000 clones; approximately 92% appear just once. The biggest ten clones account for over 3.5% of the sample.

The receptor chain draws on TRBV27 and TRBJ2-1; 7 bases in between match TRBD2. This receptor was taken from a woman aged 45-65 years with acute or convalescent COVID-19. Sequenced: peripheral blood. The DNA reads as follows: TGTGCCAGCAGTTTAGGCGGGAGCTACAATGAGCAGTTCTTC. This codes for CASSLGGSYNEQFF.